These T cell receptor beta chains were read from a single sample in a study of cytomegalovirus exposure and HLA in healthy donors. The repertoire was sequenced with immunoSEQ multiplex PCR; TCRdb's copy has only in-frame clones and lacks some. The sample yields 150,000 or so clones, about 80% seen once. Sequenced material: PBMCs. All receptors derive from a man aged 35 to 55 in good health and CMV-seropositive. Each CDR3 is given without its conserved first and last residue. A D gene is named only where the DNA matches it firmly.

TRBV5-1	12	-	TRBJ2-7	ASSTLAETYEQY
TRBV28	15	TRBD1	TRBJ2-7	ASSQLTGTGGLYEQY
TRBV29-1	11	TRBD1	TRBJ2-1	SASRGPHNEQF
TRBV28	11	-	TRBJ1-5	ASSEETGGPQH
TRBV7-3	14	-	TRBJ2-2	ASSYTGPGGTGELF
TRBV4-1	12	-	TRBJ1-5	ASSRVGSDQPQH
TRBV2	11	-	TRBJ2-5	ASRRTEQEAQY
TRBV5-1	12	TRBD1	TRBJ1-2	ASSPRGQGRGYT
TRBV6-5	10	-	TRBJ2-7	ASTSTLGEQY
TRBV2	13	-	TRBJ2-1	ASSPKDTTFNEQF
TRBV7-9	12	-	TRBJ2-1	ASRPWTISYEQF
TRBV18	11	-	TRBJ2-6	ASFISGANVLT
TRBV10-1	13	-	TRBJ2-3	ASSEGGSSTDTQY
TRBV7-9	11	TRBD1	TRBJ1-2	ASSNRDSDGYT
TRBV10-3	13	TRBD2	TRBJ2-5	AISPHGEGEETQY
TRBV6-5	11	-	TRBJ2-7	ASSRPMGLEQY
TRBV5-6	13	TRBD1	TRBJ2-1	ASSFDRGPYNEQF
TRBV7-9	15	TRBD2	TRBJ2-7	ASSLGTSGTRSYEQY
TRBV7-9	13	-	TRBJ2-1	ASSLRGTEYNEQF
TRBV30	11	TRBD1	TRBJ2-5	AWSAGQGETQY
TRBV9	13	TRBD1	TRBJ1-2	ASSISQGARVGYT
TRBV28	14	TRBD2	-	ASSPLWLAGEDEQY